This T cell receptor (beta chain) was found in a study of monozygotic twins with inflammatory bowel disease. The germline V gene has CDR1 LNHDA and CDR2 SQIVND (reference sequence). The CDR3 spans 15 residues. The template was total RNA from whole blood, with no T cell sorting. Per individual sample, eight separate reactions were used to make cDNA. TCRdb reprocessed the 5' RACE reads and reports one entry per CDR3 protein, with no DNA. This table lists some 130,000 distinct CDR3 sequences. This sequence joins TRBV19 and TRBJ2-1; the TCRdb call, TRBD2, lacks DNA for checking. This TCR was sampled from a human donor with ulcerative colitis or Crohn's disease, or a healthy co-twin of an affected twin (not recorded which). Sequenced sample: blood. The chain's CDR3 is CASSTGAVSYNEQFF.